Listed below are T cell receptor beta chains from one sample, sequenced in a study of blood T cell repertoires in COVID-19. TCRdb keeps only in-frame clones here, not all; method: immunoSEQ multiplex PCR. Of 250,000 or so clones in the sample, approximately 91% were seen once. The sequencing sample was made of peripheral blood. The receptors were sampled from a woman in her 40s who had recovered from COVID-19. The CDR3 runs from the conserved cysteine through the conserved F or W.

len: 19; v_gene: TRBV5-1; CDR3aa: CASSPGAGGGPRNTGELFF
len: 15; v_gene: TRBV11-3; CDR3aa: CASRGGTSGTYEQYF
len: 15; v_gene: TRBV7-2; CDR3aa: CASSLVDGGTYEQYF
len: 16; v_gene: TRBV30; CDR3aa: CAWSVWAPGDNSPLHF
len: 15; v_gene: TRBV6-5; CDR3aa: CASSTDGAANQPQHF
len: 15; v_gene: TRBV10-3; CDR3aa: CAISERAGDTDTQYF
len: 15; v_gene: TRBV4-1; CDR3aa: CASSQVGGSTDTQYF
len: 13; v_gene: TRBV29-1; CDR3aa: CSVARDRAYEQYF
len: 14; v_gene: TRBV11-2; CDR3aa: CASSLGQASYEQYF
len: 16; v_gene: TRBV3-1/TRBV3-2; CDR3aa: CASSQGLAGAGREQYF
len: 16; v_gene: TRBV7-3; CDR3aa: CASSLRLASNTGELFF
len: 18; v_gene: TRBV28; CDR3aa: CASSLSGTGGGFDYGYTF
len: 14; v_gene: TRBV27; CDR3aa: CASSPGTSGNIQYF
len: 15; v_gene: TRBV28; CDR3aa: CASSFSGTGQPRAFF
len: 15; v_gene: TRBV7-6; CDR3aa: CASSFLQGSLHEQYF
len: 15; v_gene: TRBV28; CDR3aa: CASSSLQGYTDTQYF
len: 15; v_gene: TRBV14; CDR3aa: CASSPVLAGAETQYF
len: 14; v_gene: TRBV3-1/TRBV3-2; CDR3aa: CASSNAQGGTEAFF
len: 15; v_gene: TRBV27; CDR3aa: CASSFGLADENEQFF
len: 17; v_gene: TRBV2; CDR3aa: CASSRDRVAGVTDTQYF
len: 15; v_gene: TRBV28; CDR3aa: CASSLPGLAQETQYF
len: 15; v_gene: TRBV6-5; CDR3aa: CASRVSGSFSNEQFF
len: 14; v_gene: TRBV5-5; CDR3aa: CASSLAPVSTEAFF
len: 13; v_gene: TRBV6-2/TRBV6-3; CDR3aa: CASSYGTGNGYTF
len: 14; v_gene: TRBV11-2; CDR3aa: CASSLNQGGDTQYF
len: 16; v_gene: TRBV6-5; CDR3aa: CASSYSGQGSNYGYTF
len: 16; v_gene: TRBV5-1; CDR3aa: CANEGDRVPPRLPLHF
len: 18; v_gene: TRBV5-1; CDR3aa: CASSLAGPGPGGNTEAFF
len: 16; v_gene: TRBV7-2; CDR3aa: CASSFASRSSYNEQFF
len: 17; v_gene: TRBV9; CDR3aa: CASSVGVQGPIWSPLHF
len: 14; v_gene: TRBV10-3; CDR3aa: CAIRDTSSGNTIYF
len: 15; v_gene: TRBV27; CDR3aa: CASSRWQGAGRPQHF
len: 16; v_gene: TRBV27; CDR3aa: CASSLHVGWAVYEQYF
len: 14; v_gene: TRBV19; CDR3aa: CASSSGTGDYALHF
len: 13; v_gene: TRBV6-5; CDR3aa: CASTRGMNTEAFF
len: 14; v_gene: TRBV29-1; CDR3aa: CSVEREFRYNEQFF
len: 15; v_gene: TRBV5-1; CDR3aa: CASSSYMVGTGELFF
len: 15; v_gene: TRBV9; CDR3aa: CASSISGSSYNEQFF
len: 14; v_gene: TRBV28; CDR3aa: CASSPQGSGNTIYF
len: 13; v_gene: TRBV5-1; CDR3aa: CASSVQMNTEAFF
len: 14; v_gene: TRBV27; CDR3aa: CASSLLGQGETQYF
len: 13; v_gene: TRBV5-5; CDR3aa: CASSLDGTSIPYF
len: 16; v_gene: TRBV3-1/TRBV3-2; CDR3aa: CASSQDLAGGSNEQFF
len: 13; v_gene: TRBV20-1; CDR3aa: CSASPGPNTEAFF
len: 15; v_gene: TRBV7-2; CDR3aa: CASSTTSGDNNEQFF